This T cell receptor (beta chain) was recovered during a study of OX40 agonist ivuxolimab in advanced cancers. Across the study: Patients got intravenous ivuxolimab at 0.01 to 10 mg/kg every 2 weeks. Participants averaged approximately 65 years of age (range 23 to 79) and were over 75% male. Eligibility admitted prior anti-PD-1, anti-PD-L1 or anti-CTLA-4 therapy; around 41% had some.

V lost 4 bases and J lost 4, with 11 bases in between. The CDR3 sequence is 13 residues long. In germline, CDR1 is SEHNR, CDR2 FQNEAQ (reference sequence). TCRdb's table, derived via immunoSEQ multiplex PCR, lists solely in-frame clones and lacks some. The sample records over 25,000 clones, 75% to 90% being singletons. The chain has TRBV7-9 and TRBJ2-7; D may be TRBD1 (5 bases). The sequences come from CD4+ or CD8+ T cells sorted from blood, collected in a trial of the OX40 agonist ivuxolimab. The clonotype was recovered from an adult with an advanced solid tumor such as melanoma, head and neck, liver or kidney cancer. The CDR3 DNA reads TGTGCCAGCAGCTCCAGACAGTCATACGAGCAGTACTTC. Residues: CASSSRQSYEQYF. The full variable domain, completed using reference TRBV7-9 and TRBJ2-7, is DTGVSQNPRHKITKRGQNVTFRCDPISEHNRLYWYRQTLGQGPEFLTYFQNEAQLEKSRLLSDRFSAERPKGSFSTLEIQRTEQGDSAMYLCASSSRQSYEQYFGPGTRLTVT.